This entry describes one T cell receptor beta chain. The CDR3 contains 15 residues. Germline V lookup: CDR1 WSHSY, CDR2 SAAADI. Trimming at V came to 6 bases and at J to 5 bases, leaving 10 bases not matched to a gene. The record originates from a study of blood T cell repertoires in COVID-19. Study as a whole: Acute-phase and convalescent COVID-19 samples originated in the United States, Italy and Spain. In each case, the material was cDNA or gDNA derived from T cells, B-cell-depleted T cells, or PBMCs.

Data came from immunoSEQ multiplex PCR; TCRdb stores just in-frame clones and leaves some out. The data contain 17,000 or so clones, about 90% of them seen just once; the ten biggest clones take up approximately 2.9%. The chain has TRBV10-2 and TRBJ2-5; 9 bases align to TRBD1. The sample consisted of peripheral blood. This sequence was found in a human donor in a cohort sampled during active COVID-19. The DNA of the CDR3 is TGCGCCAGCAGCCCCCCCGGGACAGGGAAGGAGACCCAGTACTTC. Amino acid sequence: CASSPPGTGKETQYF.